A selection of T cell receptor beta chains follows, all from one sample in a study of cytomegalovirus exposure and HLA in healthy donors. Clones were read by immunoSEQ multiplex PCR, and TCRdb kept only the in-frame ones, dropping some. The data contain 150,000 to 200,000 clones, 12% of them seen just once; the ten biggest clones take up 7.8%. Sequencing was carried out using PBMCs. The receptors stem from a man in his forties or fifties in good health and CMV-seropositive. Each CDR3 is given with its conserved first and last residue. D genes are given only for firm matches. Expanded clones get a size class; other rows say once, few or many, or leave the size out.

J gene: TRBJ1-1
clone size: NA
D gene: NA
V gene: TRBV5-4
CDR3 protein: CASSFGGLTEAFF
CDR3 DNA: TGTGCCAGCAGCTTTGGAGGTCTCACTGAAGCTTTCTTT

J gene: TRBJ1-1
clone size: NA
D gene: TRBD1
V gene: TRBV18
CDR3 protein: CASSPLEAGGTEAFF
CDR3 DNA: TGTGCCAGCTCACCCCTCGAGGCAGGGGGAACTGAAGCTTTCTTT

J gene: TRBJ2-5
clone size: NA
D gene: NA
V gene: TRBV7-9
CDR3 protein: CASSSWDNLETQYF
CDR3 DNA: TGTGCCAGCAGCTCTTGGGACAACTTAGAGACCCAGTACTTC

J gene: TRBJ1-2
clone size: few
D gene: NA
V gene: TRBV11-2
CDR3 protein: CASSSAGGNYGYTF
CDR3 DNA: TGTGCCAGCAGCTCAGCGGGGGGCAACTATGGCTACACCTTC

J gene: TRBJ2-7
clone size: NA
D gene: TRBD2
V gene: TRBV2
CDR3 protein: CASSEAPRGAVYEQYF
CDR3 DNA: TGTGCCAGCAGTGAAGCGCCGCGGGGGGCGGTCTACGAGCAGTACTTC

J gene: TRBJ2-6
clone size: NA
D gene: NA
V gene: TRBV6-6
CDR3 protein: CASTDQGYGANVLTF
CDR3 DNA: TGTGCCAGCACCGACCAGGGTTATGGGGCCAACGTCCTGACTTTC

J gene: TRBJ2-2
clone size: few
D gene: NA
V gene: TRBV5-4
CDR3 protein: CASSPTGRDTGELFF
CDR3 DNA: TGTGCCAGCAGCCCGACGGGCAGGGACACCGGGGAGCTGTTTTTT

J gene: TRBJ1-5
clone size: few
D gene: NA
V gene: TRBV6-1
CDR3 protein: CASRLTDQPQHF
CDR3 DNA: TGTGCCAGCCGCTTGACAGATCAGCCCCAGCATTTT

J gene: TRBJ1-3
clone size: NA
D gene: NA
V gene: TRBV5-6
CDR3 protein: CASSFPARVSNTIYF
CDR3 DNA: TGTGCCAGCAGCTTTCCTGCCAGGGTCTCGAACACCATATATTTT

J gene: TRBJ1-1
clone size: few
D gene: NA
V gene: TRBV14
CDR3 protein: CASSQDGAMNTEAFF
CDR3 DNA: TGTGCCAGCAGCCAAGATGGGGCCATGAACACTGAAGCTTTCTTT

J gene: TRBJ2-7
clone size: few
D gene: NA
V gene: TRBV27
CDR3 protein: CASSFEGDEQYF
CDR3 DNA: TGTGCCAGCAGTTTTGAGGGGGACGAGCAGTACTTC